Presented here are 16 T cell receptor beta chains from one specimen sequenced in a study of T cells after posttransplantation cyclophosphamide. Cells defined as naive were viable CD3+CD4+ or CD3+CD8+ and CCR7+CD45RA+CD45RO-CD95-CD27+CD28+. Measured with immunoSEQ multiplex PCR; TCRdb has only the in-frame clones, and not every one. This table holds tens of thousands of clones, approximately 97% found once. The sequencing input was naive CD4+ T cells sorted from PBMCs. These TCRs come from a man aged 50-60 years in good health, CMV-negative, and a related stem cell transplant donor.

V and J are TRBV5-1 and TRBJ2-3, with D possibly TRBD1 on 5 matching bases. Trimming cost V 0 bases and J 5 bases, with 10 bases left between them. Germline V CDR1 and CDR2: SGHRS, YFSETQ. CDR3 length: 14 amino acids. CDR3 nucleotide sequence: TGCGCCAGCAGCTTGGTTCAGGGTCAAGATACGCAGTATTTT. Amino acid sequence: CASSLVQGQDTQYF. The variable domain in full, completed from reference TRBV5-1 and TRBJ2-3, reads KAGVTQTPRYLIKTRGQQVTLSCSPISGHRSVSWYQQTPGQGLQFLFEYFSETQRNKGNFPGRFSGRQFSNSRSEMNVSTLELGDSALYLCASSLVQGQDTQYFGPGTRLTVL.

The gene calls are TRBV9 and TRBJ1-6; D remains ambiguous. CDR3 length: 16 amino acids. V shed 3 bases and J shed 6 bases, with 16 bases lying between them. Germline V gene data show CDR1 as SGDLS and CDR2 as YYNGEE. CDR3 in DNA: TGTGCCAGCAGCGGCCATCCAGAAACCCCTAATTCACCCCTCCACTTT. It translates to CASSGHPETPNSPLHF.

The rearrangement links TRBV5-1 to TRBJ1-1; D is perhaps TRBD1 (6 bases). V lost 4 bases and J lost 2, with 18 bases in between. CDR3 length: 16 amino acids. In germline, CDR1 is SGHRS, CDR2 YFSETQ. CDR3 nucleotides: TGCGCCAGCAGCATAATAAAGGGGGGGGGAAACACTGAAGCTTTCTTT. Its protein product is CASSIIKGGGNTEAFF.

This clone was counted once. The chain employs TRBV4-1 and TRBJ1-2; a possible D gene is TRBD1 (5 bases). V was pared by 2 bases and J by 8 bases, with 18 bases between. The germline CDR1 and CDR2 sequences are MGHRA and YSYEKL. There are 15 residues in the CDR3. The CDR3 spells CASSQPSRVETGYTF. The CDR3 region has the DNA TGCGCCAGCAGCCAACCGTCCAGGGTGGAGACGGGCTACACCTTC.

The chain recombines TRBV5-4 with TRBJ2-5; the D gene is possibly TRBD2 (5 bases). The CDR3 is made up of 14 amino acids. Germline V gene data show CDR1 as SGHNT and CDR2 as YYREEE (reference sequence). V lost 5 bases, J lost 5 bases, and 16 bases lay in between. CDR3 protein: CASSFQNGMETQYF. The CDR3 nucleotides read TGTGCCAGCAGTTTTCAGAACGGGATGGAGACCCAGTACTTC.

The chain employs TRBV4-2 and TRBJ2-7, with D tentatively TRBD2 (5 bases). The V gene lost 4 bases and the J gene lost 5 bases, with 12 bases spanning the gap. Germline CDR1 LGHNA, CDR2 YNFKEQ. The CDR3 is made up of 13 amino acids. The CDR3 DNA follows: TGTGCCAGCAGCCCCGTGGACTTCGACGAGCAGTACTTC. This codes for CASSPVDFDEQYF.

Concerning this clone itself: Different DNA sequences within this sample yield the same CDR3. The V and J genes are TRBV6-5 and TRBJ1-6; 7 bases are shared with TRBD1. This CDR3 spans 16 amino acids. Germline V lookup: CDR1 MNHEY, CDR2 SVGAGI. Trimming cost V 2 bases and J 6 bases; bases outside gene matches: 7. CDR3 residues: CASSYATGFGNSPLHF. The CDR3 DNA reads as TGTGCCAGCAGTTACGCGACAGGGTTTGGTAATTCACCCCTCCACTTT.

The rearrangement links TRBV11-3 to TRBJ2-3; D may be TRBD1 (5 bases). From germline, CDR1 is SGHNT and CDR2 YENEEA. The CDR3 extends over 14 amino acids. Deletions cut 1 base from V and 2 bases from J, with 7 bases between. This CDR3 is CASSLGQITDTQYF. In DNA form, the CDR3 reads TGTGCCAGCAGCTTAGGACAGATCACAGATACGCAGTATTTT. Supplemented by reference TRBV11-3 and TRBJ2-3, the full variable domain reads EAGVVQSPRYKIIEKKQPVAFWCNPISGHNTLYWYLQNLGQGPELLIRYENEEAVDDSQLPKDRFSAERLKGVDSTLKIQPAELGDSAVYLCASSLGQITDTQYFGPGTRLTVL.

The chain has TRBV5-4 and TRBJ1-2; the match to TRBD1 covers 9 bases. This CDR3 is built from 14 residues. Germline V gene sequence: CDR1 SGHNT, CDR2 YYREEE (reference sequence). Germline trimming cut 4 bases from V and 8 bases from J; bases unmatched to any gene: 9. CDR3 in DNA: TGTGCCAGCAGCATCCCAACAGGGGGCTTCGGCTACACCTTC. It yields the protein CASSIPTGGFGYTF.

This clone was picked up one time. V usage is TRBV11-2 and J usage is TRBJ2-1; TRBD2 is a possible D gene (6 bases). V was pared by 4 bases and J by 4 bases, with 14 bases between. The germline CDR1 and CDR2 sequences are SGHAT and FQNNGV. The CDR3 is 15 amino acids. The CDR3 bases are TGTGCCAGCAGCTCGGGCCCTAGCGCTTACAATGAGCAGTTCTTC. Protein: CASSSGPSAYNEQFF. Based on the CDR3 plus reference TRBV11-2 and TRBJ2-1, the full variable domain is EAGVAQSPRYKIIEKRQSVAFWCNPISGHATLYWYQQILGQGPKLLIQFQNNGVVDDSQLPKDRFSAERLKGVDSTLKIQPAKLEDSAVYLCASSSGPSAYNEQFFGPGTRLTVL.

V is TRBV7-2 and J is TRBJ1-2; 9 bases match TRBD1. This CDR3 is 14 amino acids long. CDR1 SGHTA and CDR2 FQGNSA come from the germline V gene. V lost 3 bases to trimming and J lost 8 bases; unmatched junction nucleotides: 7. CDR3 loop: CASSFRQGEGGYTF. The DNA of the CDR3 is TGTGCCAGCAGCTTCCGACAGGGGGAGGGAGGCTACACCTTC.

This rearrangement joins TRBV5-1 to TRBJ2-1, with 8 bases lining up with TRBD2. CDR1 is SGHRS and CDR2 is YFSETQ in the germline V gene. The CDR3 has 16 amino acids. The trim removed 1 base at V and 3 bases at J, leaving 6 bases unmatched. CDR3 DNA: TGCGCCAGCAGCTTGATGCGGCTAGCGGGCTACAATGAGCAGTTCTTC. This codes for CASSLMRLAGYNEQFF.

The chain combines TRBV19 with TRBJ1-5; D call uncertain. This CDR3 has 13 amino acids. Germline V gives CDR1 LNHDA, CDR2 SQIVND (reference sequence). Trimming took 2 bases from V and 7 from J, leaving 9 bases between them. In DNA form, the CDR3 reads TGTGCCAGTAGTATAAGTCGGAGCCAGCCCCAGCATTTT. Translated: CASSISRSQPQHF.

This clone was picked up one time. The chain carries TRBV7-3 and TRBJ2-7; D is perhaps TRBD2 (6 bases). CDR1 and CDR2 (germline): SGHTA, FQGTGA. Trimming took off 4 bases at V and 4 bases at J, with 14 bases between the two ends. The CDR3 length is 14 residues. Here the CDR3 reads CASSSFGSEYEQYF. Here the CDR3 DNA reads TGTGCCAGCAGCTCATTCGGGAGCGAATACGAGCAGTACTTC.

The chain carries TRBV5-4 and TRBJ1-1; a possible D gene is TRBD1 (6 bases). The CDR3 extends over 14 amino acids. Germline V gives CDR1 SGHNT, CDR2 YYREEE (reference sequence). The ends were cut back, 2 bases at V and 7 bases at J, with 15 bases in the middle. The CDR3 nucleotides read TGTGCCAGCAGCTTAGACACAGGGTACAATGAAGCTTTCTTT. Its translation: CASSLDTGYNEAFF.

In this sample, this clone turned up once. V usage is TRBV6-5 and J usage is TRBJ1-5; the match to TRBD1 covers 8 bases. Looked up from germline, CDR1 is MNHEY and CDR2 is SVGAGI. After removal of 4 bases from V and 4 bases from J, the junction contained 0 bases not matched to a gene. The CDR3 runs to 13 residues. CDR3 amino acids: CASSWDRNQPQHF. CDR3 DNA sequence: TGTGCCAGCAGTTGGGACAGGAATCAGCCCCAGCATTTT.